Detailed here is one T cell receptor (beta chain). TCRdb recomputed calls from the RT-PCR reads with MiXCR, one row per CDR3 protein. Seen here are about 700,000 distinct CDR3 sequences, approximately 15% observed once, and the top ten hold roughly 3.6%. CDR3 size: 15 residues. V was pared by 5 bases and J by 7 bases, with 21 bases between. From germline, CDR1 is MDHEN and CDR2 SYDVKM. Material for sequencing was memory CD4+ T cells from blood. The chain is built from TRBV28 and TRBJ2-7; D remains unclear. The source of this sequence is a female donor in good health, serving as a healthy control. DNA of the CDR3: TGTGCCAGCAGTGGCGGCGCGACGGCCATTTTGGAGCAGTACTTC. Translating it yields CASSGGATAILEQYF.